This T cell receptor (beta chain) was captured in a study of monozygotic twins with inflammatory bowel disease. Germline CDR1 reads SGHRS; CDR2 reads YFSETQ. The length of the CDR3 is 14 residues. TCRdb reprocessed the 5' RACE reads, keeping one entry per CDR3 protein, no DNA. This sample's table has about 210,000 distinct CDR3 sequences. The rearrangement joins TRBV5-1 to TRBJ1-2; checking the TCRdb D call of TRBD1 is not possible without DNA. Input material: blood. The clonotype comes from a human donor with ulcerative colitis or Crohn's disease, or a healthy co-twin of an affected twin (not recorded which). CDR3 loop: CASSNGEAGDGYTF.